The 18 T cell receptor beta chains below come from one sample, sequenced in a study of T cells expressing NK-cell markers. TCRdb reanalyzed the 5' RACE reads and collapses them to one entry per CDR3 protein, without DNA. The table gives around 180,000 distinct CDR3 sequences; the top ten clones make up 20% of it. The sample consisted of blood T cells: a sorted CD56 or NKG2C T cell subset, CD4+ or CD8+ T cells, or bulk PBMC T cells (not recorded which). These receptors were taken from a man between 18 and 69 years old in good health.

The rearrangement uses TRBV7-3 and TRBJ1-6. From germline, CDR1 is SGHTA and CDR2 FQGTGA. CDR3 size: 15 residues. CDR3 sequence: CASNMLGGDNSPLHF.

The chain's CDR3 is CASTRGPTGRHEQYF. V usage is TRBV28 and J usage is TRBJ2-7; the TRBD1 assignment by TCRdb is unverifiable without DNA. This CDR3 region has 15 residues. The germline CDR1 and CDR2 sequences are MDHEN and SYDVKM.

CDR3 in amino acids: CASSLSISYEQYF. This chain connects TRBV5-1 to TRBJ2-7. The CDR3 has 13 amino acids. Germline loops: CDR1 SGHRS, CDR2 YFSETQ.

The chain uses TRBV15 and TRBJ1-5; the D call of TRBD1 rests on TCRdb alone, since no DNA is present to check it. The CDR3 has 15 amino acids. CDR1 and CDR2 from the germline V gene are LNHNV and YYDKDF (reference sequence). CDR3 loop: CATSRSGQGGQPQHF.

V gene TRBV12-5 combines with J gene TRBJ1-5. The CDR3 consists of 13 residues. Germline-derived CDR1 and CDR2 are LGHNT and FRNRAP. CDR3 amino acids: CASGFALYQPQHF.

This chain uses TRBV19 with TRBJ1-5. From germline, CDR1 is LNHDA and CDR2 SQIVND (reference sequence). The CDR3 covers 17 residues. CDR3: CASSICEGRDCNQPQHF.

The gene calls are TRBV6-1 and TRBJ2-1; TCRdb lists TRBD1, though no DNA is available to test this call. This CDR3 comprises 15 residues. From germline, CDR1 is MNHNS and CDR2 SASEGT. The CDR3 protein is CASSVSGTALNEQFF.

V gene TRBV13 combines with J gene TRBJ2-7; the TCRdb call, TRBD1, lacks DNA for checking. The CDR3 has 16 residues. Per the germline V gene, CDR1 is PRHDT and CDR2 is FYEKMQ (reference sequence). CDR3 loop: CASSSRDRDKTYEQYF.

This chain joins TRBV12-3 or TRBV12-4 and TRBJ2-3; TCRdb's assignment of TRBD2 cannot be checked, as there is no DNA. This CDR3 region has 15 residues. The chain's CDR3 is CASSFFAGGTDTQYF.

The V gene is TRBV19, the J gene TRBJ2-7; TCRdb selects TRBD2, and the lack of DNA leaves this call unchecked. Germline V CDR1 and CDR2: LNHDA, SQIVND (reference sequence). This CDR3 is 15 amino acids long. This CDR3 is CASGGGLADSYEQYF.

The chain has TRBV11-3 and TRBJ2-5; TCRdb indicates TRBD1, and absent DNA this call remains unverified. The CDR3 spans 12 residues. Germline CDR1 reads SGHNT; CDR2 reads YENEEA. The CDR3 loop reads CASSEDRTWEYF. Full variable domain (outside the CDR3, taken from reference TRBV11-3 and TRBJ2-5): EAGVVQSPRYKIIEKKQPVAFWCNPISGHNTLYWYLQNLGQGPELLIRYENEEAVDDSQLPKDRFSAERLKGVDSTLKIQPAELGDSAVYLCASSEDRTWEYFGPGTRLLVL.

This chain links TRBV20-1 with TRBJ1-2. Germline V gives CDR1 DFQATT, CDR2 SNEGSKA (reference sequence). The CDR3 spans 15 residues. The CDR3 protein is CSARDTGKFGYGYTF.

CDR3 protein: CASSITGDTQYF. The V call is TRBV19, the J call TRBJ2-3. Germline V gives CDR1 LNHDA, CDR2 SQIVND (reference sequence). This CDR3 region has 12 residues.

This chain joins TRBV28 and TRBJ2-7; TCRdb's D call of TRBD1 is untestable without DNA. Germline CDR1 MDHEN, CDR2 SYDVKM. The CDR3 length is 16 residues. This CDR3 is CASSLHFDRAFYEQYF.

The genes are TRBV20-1 and TRBJ2-5; with no DNA, the TCRdb D assignment of TRBD1 cannot be verified. The length of the CDR3 is 15 residues. Germline V CDR1 and CDR2: DFQATT, SNEGSKA (reference sequence). CDR3 sequence: CSARQVGEPQETQYF.

V and J are TRBV2 and TRBJ2-5; TCRdb's D call of TRBD1 is untestable without DNA. The CDR3 loop spans 16 amino acids. Per germline, CDR1 SNHLY and CDR2 FYNNEI. The CDR3: CASRPGTGGSQETQYF.

CDR3 sequence reads: CASRSGYGELFF. V and J are TRBV7-7 and TRBJ2-2; TCRdb indicates TRBD1, and absent DNA this call remains unverified. The germline CDR1 and CDR2 sequences are SSHAT and FNYEAQ (reference sequence). This CDR3 spans 12 amino acids.

The V gene is TRBV19, the J gene TRBJ2-7. The CDR3 runs 13 residues. Looked up from germline, CDR1 is LNHDA and CDR2 is SQIVND (reference sequence). This chain's CDR3 is CASSIQESYEQYF.